A selection of T cell receptor beta chains follows, all from one sample in a study of CD8+CD57+ T cells in acquired aplastic anemia. One entry per CDR3 protein results from TCRdb running MiXCR on the reads. The sample yields some 120,000 distinct CDR3 sequences, about 46% seen once. Sequenced: sorted CD4+, CD8+, or CD8+CD57+ T cells (not recorded which) from PBMCs. Receptor source: a human donor in good health, serving as a control. Each CDR3 is given with its conserved first and last residue. The order of the fields is V gene, D gene, clone size, J gene, CDR3 protein, CDR3 DNA. The D gene is left open where the match is weak. The size of a clone is reported for some rows only, either as once, few or many, or as a class for expanded clones.

TRBV19	NA	many	TRBJ1-5	CASSAGEMFSNQPQHF	TGTGCCAGTAGTGCTGGAGAGATGTTTAGCAATCAGCCCCAGCATTTT
TRBV2	NA	NA	TRBJ1-6	CASSSPRANSPLHF	TGTGCCAGCAGTTCGCCTCGGGCTAATTCACCCCTCCACTTT
TRBV6-1	TRBD1	NA	TRBJ2-7	CTSGQGRGEQYF	TGTACCTCGGGACAGGGGCGAGGCGAGCAGTACTTC
TRBV18	NA	NA	TRBJ1-2	CASSPQEASSNYGYTF	TGTGCCAGCTCACCACAGGAGGCGAGTTCTAACTATGGCTACACCTTC
TRBV7-3	TRBD1	NA	TRBJ2-6	CASSLKSRQGNSGANVLTF	TGTGCCAGCAGCTTAAAATCGAGACAGGGGAACTCTGGGGCCAACGTCCTGACTTTC
TRBV25-1	NA	NA	TRBJ2-6	CASTQSSGANVLTF	TGTGCCAGCACCCAGAGCTCTGGGGCCAACGTCCTGACTTTC
TRBV25-1	TRBD1	few	TRBJ1-2	CASSGDRGANYGYTF	TGTGCCAGCAGTGGGGACAGGGGAGCAAACTATGGCTACACCTTC
TRBV6-1	NA	many	TRBJ1-3	CASSGGQTRRNTIYF	TGTGCCAGCAGTGGAGGGCAGACAAGGAGAAACACCATATATTTT
TRBV15	TRBD1	NA	TRBJ1-2	CATSRDLRTGLDNGYTF	TGTGCCACCAGCAGAGATCTCAGGACAGGGCTTGATAATGGCTACACCTTC
TRBV7-9	TRBD1	many	TRBJ2-5	CASTITGQGETQYF	TGTGCCAGCACGATCACCGGACAGGGTGAGACCCAGTACTTC
TRBV5-1	NA	many	TRBJ2-1	CASSLGGSSYNEQFF	TGCGCCAGCAGCTTGGGGGGTAGCTCCTACAATGAGCAGTTCTTC
TRBV11-3	NA	many	TRBJ2-7	CASSRVSYHEQYF	TGTGCCAGCAGCAGGGTCTCTTACCACGAGCAGTACTTC
TRBV2	NA	many	TRBJ2-7	CASRLAGTSYEQYF	TGTGCCAGCAGACTCGCGGGGACCTCCTACGAGCAGTACTTC
TRBV20-1	NA	many	TRBJ1-5	CSAGGSNQPQHF	TGCAGTGCCGGGGGTAGCAATCAGCCCCAGCATTTT
TRBV29-1	NA	NA	TRBJ2-3	CSVAEGGADTQYF	TGCAGCGTTGCAGAAGGGGGGGCAGATACGCAGTATTTT
TRBV6-1	NA	many	TRBJ1-3	CASSGISGNTIYF	TGTGCCAGCAGTGGGATCTCTGGAAACACCATATATTTT
TRBV7-8	TRBD1	NA	TRBJ1-1	CASSEIGQGDTEAFF	TGTGCCAGCAGCGAAATAGGACAGGGAGACACTGAAGCTTTCTTT
TRBV7-8	NA	NA	TRBJ1-1	CASSFRSAAQANTEAFF	TGTGCCAGCAGCTTTCGTTCGGCCGCCCAAGCGAACACTGAAGCTTTCTTC
TRBV7-3	NA	NA	TRBJ1-1	CAISGGGTEAFF	TGTGCCATCAGCGGAGGGGGAACTGAAGCTTTCTTT
TRBV20-1	NA	many	TRBJ1-1	CSAVPCRREITEAFF	TGCAGTGCAGTGCCGTGTCGGCGGGAGATCACTGAAGCTTTCTTT
TRBV9	NA	many	TRBJ1-1	CASSVTGGTEAFF	TGTGCCAGCAGCGTAACCGGCGGCACTGAAGCTTTCTTT
TRBV7-8	NA	NA	TRBJ2-1	CASRGGGLSYNEQFF	TGTGCCAGCAGGGGGGGGGGCCTCTCCTACAATGAGCAGTTCTTC
TRBV24-1	TRBD1	NA	TRBJ2-7	CATSDVGQGIPEQYF	TGTGCCACCAGTGATGTCGGACAGGGTATACCCGAGCAGTACTTC
TRBV29-1	NA	few	TRBJ2-6	CSVVGGSGANVLTF	TGCAGCGTTGTAGGGGGCTCTGGGGCCAACGTCCTGACTTTC
TRBV2	TRBD1	NA	TRBJ2-7	CVIIPGQATYEQYF	TGTGTCATCATCCCGGGACAGGCGACCTACGAGCAGTACTTC
TRBV7-2	NA	NA	TRBJ2-1	CASSPTLGNEQFF	TGTGCCAGCAGTCCCACGCTCGGCAATGAGCAGTTCTTC
TRBV7-6	TRBD1	NA	TRBJ2-5	CASSQGVEEETQYF	TGTGCCAGCAGCCAGGGGGTGGAGGAAGAGACCCAGTACTTC
TRBV2	TRBD1	many	TRBJ1-1	CASRSGQGARNTEAFF	TGTGCCAGCAGAAGTGGACAGGGGGCAAGGAACACTGAAGCTTTCTTT
TRBV7-2	TRBD2	NA	TRBJ2-3	CASRPPGTSSPDTQYF	TGTGCCAGCAGACCACCCGGGACTAGCTCGCCAGATACGCAGTATTTT
TRBV15	NA	NA	TRBJ2-7	CATSRGGAGAENYEQYF	TGTGCCACCAGCAGAGGGGGGGCAGGGGCGGAGAACTACGAGCAGTACTTC
TRBV20-1	NA	many	TRBJ2-3	CSARVRLDTQYF	TGCAGTGCTAGAGTTAGGTTGGATACGCAGTATTTT
TRBV10-3	TRBD2	many	TRBJ2-1	CASRGGGDEQFF	TGTGCCAGCCGGGGGGGCGGGGATGAGCAGTTCTTC
TRBV10-3	TRBD1	once	TRBJ1-6	CAISELEGTALHF	TGTGCCATCAGTGAGTTAGAGGGGACAGCCCTCCACTTT
TRBV7-9	TRBD1	NA	TRBJ1-6	CASRRTGDNSPLHF	TGTGCCAGCAGAAGGACAGGGGATAATTCACCCCTCCACTTT
TRBV19	NA	few	TRBJ2-7	CASSMAARAVEQYF	TGTGCCAGTAGTATGGCGGCCAGGGCAGTCGAGCAGTACTTC
TRBV6-2/TRBV6-3	NA	many	TRBJ1-5	CASSYSLQSNQPQHF	TGTGCCAGCAGTTACTCCCTACAAAGCAATCAGCCCCAGCATTTT
TRBV7-8	TRBD2	NA	TRBJ2-5	CASSLAGLAGGQETQYF	TGTGCCAGCAGCTTGGCAGGGCTAGCGGGGGGACAAGAGACCCAGTACTTC
TRBV5-1	TRBD2	NA	TRBJ2-7	CASGSRSLGAGGRYEQYF	TGCGCCAGCGGCTCCCGATCCTTAGGGGCGGGGGGACGCTACGAGCAGTACTTC
TRBV24-1	TRBD1	NA	TRBJ2-7	CATPGPRTGAYEQYF	TGTGCCACCCCCGGGCCCAGGACAGGGGCCTACGAGCAGTACTTC
TRBV20-1	NA	NA	TRBJ2-1	CSPYRSSYNEQFF	TGCAGCCCCTACCGAAGCTCCTACAATGAGCAGTTCTTC
TRBV6-1	TRBD1	NA	TRBJ2-7	CASSGGTGASYEQYF	TGTGCCAGCAGTGGAGGGACAGGGGCATCCTACGAGCAGTACTTC
TRBV15	TRBD1	NA	TRBJ2-1	CATSSPYGTGNYNEQFF	TGTGCCACCAGCAGTCCGTACGGGACAGGCAACTACAATGAGCAGTTCTTC
TRBV5-1	NA	NA	TRBJ1-3	CASSTGSGNTIYF	TGCGCCAGCAGCACAGGTTCTGGAAACACCATATATTTT
TRBV6-1	TRBD1	once	TRBJ1-4	CASRTTGGNEKLFF	TGTGCCAGCAGAACGACAGGGGGGAATGAAAAACTGTTTTTT
TRBV10-3	NA	NA	TRBJ1-2	CAISESTGQYGYTF	TGTGCCATCAGTGAGTCGACCGGGCAGTATGGCTACACCTTC
TRBV10-3	NA	many	TRBJ1-5	CAISESTGARPQHF	TGTGCCATCAGTGAGTCTACAGGCGCCCGGCCCCAGCATTTT
TRBV12-3/TRBV12-4	TRBD1	NA	TRBJ1-2	CASRTGGGGYTF	TGTGCCAGCAGGACAGGGGGGGGTGGCTACACCTTC
TRBV19	NA	NA	TRBJ1-2	CASSMRDGTNYGYTF	TGTGCCAGTAGTATGCGGGACGGTACTAACTATGGCTACACCTTC
TRBV7-9	NA	many	TRBJ1-2	CASSLASGDGYTF	TGTGCCAGCAGCTTAGCGAGCGGGGATGGCTACACCTTC
TRBV29-1	NA	NA	TRBJ2-1	CSVDGGNEQFF	TGCAGCGTTGATGGTGGTAATGAGCAGTTCTTC
TRBV10-3	NA	many	TRBJ2-3	CAIKGPQNTDTQYF	TGTGCCATCAAGGGCCCACAGAACACAGATACGCAGTATTTT
TRBV7-3	NA	many	TRBJ2-1	CASSLKRGVNEQFF	TGTGCCAGCAGCTTAAAAAGGGGGGTCAATGAGCAGTTCTTC
TRBV29-1	TRBD1	few	TRBJ1-4	CSVDRGRGEKLFF	TGCAGCGTTGATAGGGGGCGAGGGGAAAAACTGTTTTTT
TRBV19	NA	NA	TRBJ2-7	CASSLSGTEGYEQYF	TGTGCCAGTAGTCTGAGCGGGACAGAGGGCTACGAGCAGTACTTC